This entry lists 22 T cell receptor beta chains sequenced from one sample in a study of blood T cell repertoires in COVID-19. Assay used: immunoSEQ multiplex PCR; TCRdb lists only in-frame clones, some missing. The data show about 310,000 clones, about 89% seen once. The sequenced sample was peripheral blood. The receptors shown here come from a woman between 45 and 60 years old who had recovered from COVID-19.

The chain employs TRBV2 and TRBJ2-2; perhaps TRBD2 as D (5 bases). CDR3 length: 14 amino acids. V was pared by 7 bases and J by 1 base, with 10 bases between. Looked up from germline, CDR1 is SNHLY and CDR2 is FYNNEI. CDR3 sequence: CASNEAGNTGELFF. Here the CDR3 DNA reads TGTGCCAGCAACGAGGCGGGGAACACCGGGGAGCTGTTTTTT. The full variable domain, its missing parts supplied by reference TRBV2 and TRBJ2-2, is EPEVTQTPSHQVTQMGQEVILRCVPISNHLYFYWYRQILGQKVEFLVSFYNNEISEKSEIFDDQFSVERPDGSNFTLKIRSTKLEDSAMYFCASNEAGNTGELFFGEGSRLTVL.

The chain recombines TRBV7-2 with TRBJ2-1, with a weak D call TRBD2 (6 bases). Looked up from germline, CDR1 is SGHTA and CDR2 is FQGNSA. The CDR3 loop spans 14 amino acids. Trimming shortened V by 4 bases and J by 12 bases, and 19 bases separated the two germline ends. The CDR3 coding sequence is TGTGCCAGCAGCTCCTCCTGGGGGGAGAAGGGGCAGTTCTTC. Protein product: CASSSSWGEKGQFF.

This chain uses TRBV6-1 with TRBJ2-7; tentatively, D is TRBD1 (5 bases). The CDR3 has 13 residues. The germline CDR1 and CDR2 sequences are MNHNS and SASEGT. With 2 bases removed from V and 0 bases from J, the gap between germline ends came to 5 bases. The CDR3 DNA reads TGTGCCAGCAGTGAAACAGGCTCCTACGAGCAGTACTTC. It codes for CASSETGSYEQYF.

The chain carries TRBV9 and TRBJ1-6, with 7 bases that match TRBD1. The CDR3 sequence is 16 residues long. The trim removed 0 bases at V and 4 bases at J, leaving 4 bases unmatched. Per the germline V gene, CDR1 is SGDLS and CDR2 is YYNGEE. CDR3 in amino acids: CASSVGSGQYNSPLHF. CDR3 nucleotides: TGTGCCAGCAGCGTAGGTTCGGGACAGTATAATTCACCCCTCCACTTT.

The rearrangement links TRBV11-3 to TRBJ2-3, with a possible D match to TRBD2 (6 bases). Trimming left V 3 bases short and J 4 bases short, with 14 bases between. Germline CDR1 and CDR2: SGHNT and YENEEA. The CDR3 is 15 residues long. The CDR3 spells CASSFRGSGPDTQYF. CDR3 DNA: TGTGCCAGCAGCTTTCGGGGGTCCGGGCCAGATACGCAGTATTTT.

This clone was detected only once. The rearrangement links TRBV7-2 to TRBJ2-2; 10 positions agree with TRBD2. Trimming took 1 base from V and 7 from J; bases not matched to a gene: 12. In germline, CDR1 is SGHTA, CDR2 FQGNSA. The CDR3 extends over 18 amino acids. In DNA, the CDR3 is TGTGCCAGCAGCTTAGGGAGAGCGGGAGGGCCCTCGGGCGGGGAGCTGTTTTTT. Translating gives CASSLGRAGGPSGGELFF.

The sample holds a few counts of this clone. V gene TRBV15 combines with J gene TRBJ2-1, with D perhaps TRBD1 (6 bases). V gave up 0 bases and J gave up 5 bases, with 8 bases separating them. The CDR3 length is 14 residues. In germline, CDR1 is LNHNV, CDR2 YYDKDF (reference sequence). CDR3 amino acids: CATSREAGDNEQFF. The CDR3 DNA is TGTGCCACCAGCAGAGAGGCAGGGGACAATGAGCAGTTCTTC.

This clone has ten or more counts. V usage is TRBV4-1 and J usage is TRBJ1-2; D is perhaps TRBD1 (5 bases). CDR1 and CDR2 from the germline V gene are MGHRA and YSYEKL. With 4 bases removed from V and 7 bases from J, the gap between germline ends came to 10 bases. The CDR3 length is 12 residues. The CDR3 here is CASSPQEGGYTF. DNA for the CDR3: TGCGCCAGCAGCCCACAGGAGGGTGGCTACACCTTC.

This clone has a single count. CDR3 nucleotide sequence: TGTGCCAGTACCCGGCGACTAGCGGGGGCAGATACGCAGTATTTT. It is translated as CASTRRLAGADTQYF. This sequence joins TRBV19 and TRBJ2-3; 12 bases align to TRBD2. This CDR3 region has 15 residues. The V gene end was trimmed by 7 bases and the J gene end by 4 bases; junction bases not matched to a gene: 6. The germline V gene encodes CDR1 LNHDA and CDR2 SQIVND (reference sequence). Supplemented by reference TRBV19 and TRBJ2-3, the full variable domain reads DGGITQSPKYLFRKEGQNVTLSCEQNLNHDAMYWYRQDPGQGLRLIYYSQIVNDFQKGDIAEGYSVSREKKESFPLTVTSAQKNPTAFYLCASTRRLAGADTQYFGPGTRLTVL.

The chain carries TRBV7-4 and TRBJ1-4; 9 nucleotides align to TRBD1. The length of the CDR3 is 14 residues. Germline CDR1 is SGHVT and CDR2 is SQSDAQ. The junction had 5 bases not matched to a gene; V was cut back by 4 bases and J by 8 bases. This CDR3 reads CASSSDRGWEKLFF. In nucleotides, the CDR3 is TGTGCCAGCAGCTCCGACAGGGGGTGGGAAAAACTGTTTTTT.

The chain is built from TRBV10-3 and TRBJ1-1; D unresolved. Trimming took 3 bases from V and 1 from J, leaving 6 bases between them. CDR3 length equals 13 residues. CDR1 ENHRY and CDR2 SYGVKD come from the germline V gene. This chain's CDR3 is CAISDSGNTEAFF. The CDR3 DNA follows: TGTGCCATCAGTGATTCCGGGAACACTGAAGCTTTCTTT.

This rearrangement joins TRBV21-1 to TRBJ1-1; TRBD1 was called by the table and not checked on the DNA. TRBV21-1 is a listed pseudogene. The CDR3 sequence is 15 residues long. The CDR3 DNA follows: TGTGCCAGCAGTGTGACAGGGGGCGAAAACACTGAAGCTTTCTTT. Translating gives CASSVTGGENTEAFF.

Here the CDR3 DNA reads TGTGCCAGCTCACCCCGCTTTGAAGGGGGCACAGATACGCAGTATTTT. It specifies CASSPRFEGGTDTQYF. V usage is TRBV18 and J usage is TRBJ2-3; D is perhaps TRBD1 (5 bases). The V and J ends lost 3 bases and 1 base respectively, with 14 bases between them. There are 16 residues in the CDR3. Per the germline V gene, CDR1 is KGHSH and CDR2 is LQKENI.

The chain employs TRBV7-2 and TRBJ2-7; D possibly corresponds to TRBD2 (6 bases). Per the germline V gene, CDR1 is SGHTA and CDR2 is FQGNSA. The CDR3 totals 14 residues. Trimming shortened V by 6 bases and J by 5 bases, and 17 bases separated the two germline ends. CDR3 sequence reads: CASSYLGGVNEQYF. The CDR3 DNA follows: TGTGCCAGCAGTTATTTGGGGGGAGTCAACGAGCAGTACTTC.

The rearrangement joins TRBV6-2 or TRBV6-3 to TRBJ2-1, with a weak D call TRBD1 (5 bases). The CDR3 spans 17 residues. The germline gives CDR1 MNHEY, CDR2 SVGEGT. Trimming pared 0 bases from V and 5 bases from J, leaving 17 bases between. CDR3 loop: CASSYSQGLRPNNEQFF. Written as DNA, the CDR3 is TGTGCCAGCAGTTACTCGCAGGGCCTTAGACCTAACAATGAGCAGTTCTTC.

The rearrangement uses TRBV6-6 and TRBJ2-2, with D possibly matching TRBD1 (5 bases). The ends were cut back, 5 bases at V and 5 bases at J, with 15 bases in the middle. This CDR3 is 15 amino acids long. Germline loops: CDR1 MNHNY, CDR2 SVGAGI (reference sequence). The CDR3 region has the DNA TGTGCCAGCAGTCGCCAGGCCAGGGTTACCGGGGAGCTGTTTTTT. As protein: CASSRQARVTGELFF.

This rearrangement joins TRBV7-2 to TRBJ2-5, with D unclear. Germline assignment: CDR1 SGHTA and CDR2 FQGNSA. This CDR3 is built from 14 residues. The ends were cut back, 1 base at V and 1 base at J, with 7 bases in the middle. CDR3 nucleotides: TGTGCCAGCAGCTTAGGCGGCAGCCAAGAGACCCAGTACTTC. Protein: CASSLGGSQETQYF.

The CDR3 DNA sequence: TGTGCCAGCAGCGTCGCGGGGGGGGCAGAGGAGACCCAGTACTTC. Protein product: CASSVAGGAEETQYF. The chain recombines TRBV9 with TRBJ2-5; 9 bases are shared with TRBD2. CDR3 length equals 15 residues. The V segment lost 2 bases and the J segment 5 bases; nucleotides outside the gene matches: 7. Germline-derived CDR1 and CDR2 are SGDLS and YYNGEE.

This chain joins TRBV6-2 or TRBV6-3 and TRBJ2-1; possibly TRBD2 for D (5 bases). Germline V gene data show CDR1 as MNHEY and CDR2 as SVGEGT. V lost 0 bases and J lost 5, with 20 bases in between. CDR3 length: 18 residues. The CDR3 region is CASSYSGAAEIPDNEQFF. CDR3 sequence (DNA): TGTGCCAGCAGTTACTCCGGTGCAGCGGAAATTCCCGACAATGAGCAGTTCTTC.

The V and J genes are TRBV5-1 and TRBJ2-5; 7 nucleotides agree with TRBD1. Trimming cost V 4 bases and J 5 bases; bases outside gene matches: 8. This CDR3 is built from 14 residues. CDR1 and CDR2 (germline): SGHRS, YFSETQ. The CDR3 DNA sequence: TGCGCCAGCAGCCCGACAGGGTTGGAGGAGACCCAGTACTTC. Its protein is CASSPTGLEETQYF.

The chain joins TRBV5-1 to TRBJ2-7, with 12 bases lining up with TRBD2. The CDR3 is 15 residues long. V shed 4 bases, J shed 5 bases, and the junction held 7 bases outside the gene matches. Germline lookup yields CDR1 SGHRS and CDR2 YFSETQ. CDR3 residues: CASSGQGLAGDEQYF. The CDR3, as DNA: TGCGCCAGCAGCGGACAGGGACTAGCGGGCGACGAGCAGTACTTC.

The CDR3 nucleotides read TGTGCCAGCAGCCTTCTGCGGGACAGGACAGACGAGCAGTACTTC. Translation: CASSLLRDRTDEQYF. The chain carries TRBV7-9 and TRBJ2-7; 8 bases line up with TRBD1. The V gene end was trimmed by 5 bases and the J gene end by 5 bases; junction bases not matched to a gene: 11. The CDR3 has 15 residues. The germline gives CDR1 SEHNR, CDR2 FQNEAQ (reference sequence).